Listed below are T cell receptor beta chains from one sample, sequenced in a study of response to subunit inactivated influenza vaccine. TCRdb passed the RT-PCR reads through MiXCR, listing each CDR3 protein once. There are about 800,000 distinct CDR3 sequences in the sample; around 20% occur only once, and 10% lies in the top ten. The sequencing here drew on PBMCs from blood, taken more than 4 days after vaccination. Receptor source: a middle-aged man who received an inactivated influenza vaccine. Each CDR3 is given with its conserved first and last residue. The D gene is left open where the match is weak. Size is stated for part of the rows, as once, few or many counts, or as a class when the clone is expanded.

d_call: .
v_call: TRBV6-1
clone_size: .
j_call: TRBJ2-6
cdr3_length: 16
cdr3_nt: TGTGCCAGCAGCCAATCCTCAGGGTCTGGGGCCAACGTCCTGACTTTC
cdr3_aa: CASSQSSGSGANVLTF

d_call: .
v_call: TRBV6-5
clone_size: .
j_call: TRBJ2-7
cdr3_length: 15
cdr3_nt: TGTGCCAGCAGTTACTCTCGGCTAGCAAATGGCGAGCAGTACTTC
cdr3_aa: CASSYSRLANGEQYF

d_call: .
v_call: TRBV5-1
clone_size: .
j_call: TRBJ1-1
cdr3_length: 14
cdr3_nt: TGCGCCAGCAGCCCGGAGACAGGTCGCACTGAAGCTTTCTTT
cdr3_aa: CASSPETGRTEAFF

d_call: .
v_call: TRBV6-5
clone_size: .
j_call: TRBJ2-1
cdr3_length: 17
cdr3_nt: TGTGCCAGCAGTTGGGTTTTCAGTGGGGAGAGCTACAATGAGCAGTTCTTC
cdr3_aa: CASSWVFSGESYNEQFF

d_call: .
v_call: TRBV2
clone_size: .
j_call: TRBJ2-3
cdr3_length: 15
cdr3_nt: TGTGCCAGCAGTGATTGGGGCACGAGCACAGATACGCAGTATTTT
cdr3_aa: CASSDWGTSTDTQYF

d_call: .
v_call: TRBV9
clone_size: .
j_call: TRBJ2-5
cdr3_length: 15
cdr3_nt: TGTGCCAGCAGCCCCCCCGGGACCATGGGGGAGACCCAGTACTTC
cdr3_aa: CASSPPGTMGETQYF

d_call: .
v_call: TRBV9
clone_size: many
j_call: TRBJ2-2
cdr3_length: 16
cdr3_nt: TGTGCCAGCAGCGTGATGGGAGGGGGCCAAGGCGGGGAGCTGTTTTTT
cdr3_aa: CASSVMGGGQGGELFF

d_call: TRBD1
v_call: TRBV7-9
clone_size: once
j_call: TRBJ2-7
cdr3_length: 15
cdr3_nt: TGTGCCAGCAGCATTCACCGGGACAGGGGGCGAGAGCAGTACTTC
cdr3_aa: CASSIHRDRGREQYF

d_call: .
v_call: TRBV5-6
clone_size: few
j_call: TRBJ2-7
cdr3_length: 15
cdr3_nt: TGTGCCAGCAACCGAAACGGACGGAGCTCCTACGAGCAGTACTTC
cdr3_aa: CASNRNGRSSYEQYF

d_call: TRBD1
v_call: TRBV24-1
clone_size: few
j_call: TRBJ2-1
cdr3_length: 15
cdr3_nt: TGTGCCACCAGTTCCCCACAGGGGGTTAGCGATGAGCAGTTCTTC
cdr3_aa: CATSSPQGVSDEQFF

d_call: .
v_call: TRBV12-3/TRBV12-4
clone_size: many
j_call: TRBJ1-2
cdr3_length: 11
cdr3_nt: TGTGCCAGCACCGGGGGCTATGGCTACACCTTC
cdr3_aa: CASTGGYGYTF

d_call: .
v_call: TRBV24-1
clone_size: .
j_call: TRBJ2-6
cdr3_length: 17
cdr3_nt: TGTGCCACCAGTGAGAGGGACTCCGCCTTCGGGGCCAACGTCCTGACTTTC
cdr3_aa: CATSERDSAFGANVLTF

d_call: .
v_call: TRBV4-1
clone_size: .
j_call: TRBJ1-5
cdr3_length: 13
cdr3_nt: TGCGCCAGCAGTCGGGGTATGGGGCAGCCCCAGCATTTT
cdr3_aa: CASSRGMGQPQHF

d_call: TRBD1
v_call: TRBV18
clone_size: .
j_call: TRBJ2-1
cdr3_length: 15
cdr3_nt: TGTGCCAGCTCAATTTCCCAGGGGGTAAATAATGAGCAGTTCTTC
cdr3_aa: CASSISQGVNNEQFF

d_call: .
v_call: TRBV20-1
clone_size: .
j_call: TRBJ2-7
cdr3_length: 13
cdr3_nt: TGCAGTACCGACTGGGGAATAACCAACGAGCAGTACTTC
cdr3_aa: CSTDWGITNEQYF

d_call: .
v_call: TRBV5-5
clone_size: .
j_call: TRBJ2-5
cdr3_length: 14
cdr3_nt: TGTGCCAGCAGCTTGATTAGGCAGGAAGAGACCCAGTACTTC
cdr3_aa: CASSLIRQEETQYF

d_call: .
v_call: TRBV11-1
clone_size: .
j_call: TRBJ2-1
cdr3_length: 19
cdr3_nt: TGTGCCAGCAGCTCCTTCTACTCCGAAGTGGGGGGCTCCTACAATGAGCAGTTCTTC
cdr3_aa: CASSSFYSEVGGSYNEQFF

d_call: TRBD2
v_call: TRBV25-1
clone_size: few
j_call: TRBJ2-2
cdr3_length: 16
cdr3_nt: TGTGCCAGCGGTAGTGGGCCTAGCGGGACTACCGGGGAGCTGTTTTTT
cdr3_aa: CASGSGPSGTTGELFF

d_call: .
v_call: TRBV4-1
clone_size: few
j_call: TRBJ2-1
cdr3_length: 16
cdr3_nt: TGCGCCAGCAGCCAAGCCTGGCCTAGGACCTACAATGAGCAGTTCTTC
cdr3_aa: CASSQAWPRTYNEQFF

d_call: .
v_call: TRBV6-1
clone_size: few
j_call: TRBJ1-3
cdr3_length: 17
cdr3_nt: TGTGCCAGCAGAGGGCATAACAGCCGAAGCTCTGGAAACACCATATATTTT
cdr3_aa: CASRGHNSRSSGNTIYF

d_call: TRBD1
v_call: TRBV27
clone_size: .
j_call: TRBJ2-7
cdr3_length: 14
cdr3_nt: TGTGCCAGCGGCCGGACAGGTTTTCACTACGAGCAGTACTTC
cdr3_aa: CASGRTGFHYEQYF

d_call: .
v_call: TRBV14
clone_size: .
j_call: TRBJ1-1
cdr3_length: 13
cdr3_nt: TGTGCCAGCAGCGTCGACTGGAACACTGAAGCTTTCTTT
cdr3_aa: CASSVDWNTEAFF

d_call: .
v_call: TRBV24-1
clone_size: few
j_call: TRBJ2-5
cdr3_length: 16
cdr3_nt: TGTGCCACCAGTGATTTGCGGTTCGGAGGGCAAGAGACCCAGTACTTC
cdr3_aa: CATSDLRFGGQETQYF

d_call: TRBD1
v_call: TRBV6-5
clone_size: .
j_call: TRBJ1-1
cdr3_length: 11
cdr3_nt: TGTGCCAGCAGTACAGGGGGTGAAGCTTTCTTT
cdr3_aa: CASSTGGEAFF

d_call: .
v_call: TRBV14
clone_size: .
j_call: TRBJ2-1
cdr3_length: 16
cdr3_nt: TGTGCCAGCAGCCAAGATCTCTACAGCACCTACAATGAGCAGTTCTTC
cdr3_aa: CASSQDLYSTYNEQFF

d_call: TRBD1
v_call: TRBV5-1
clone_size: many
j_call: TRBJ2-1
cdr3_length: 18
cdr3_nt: TGCGCCAGCAGCTTACCGGGACAGGGGGTAAGCTCCTACAATGAGCAGTTCTTC
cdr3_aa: CASSLPGQGVSSYNEQFF

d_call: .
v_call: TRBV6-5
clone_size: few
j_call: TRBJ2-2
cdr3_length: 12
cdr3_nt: TGTGCCAGCAGTTATATCGGCGGGGAGCTGTTTTTT
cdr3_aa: CASSYIGGELFF

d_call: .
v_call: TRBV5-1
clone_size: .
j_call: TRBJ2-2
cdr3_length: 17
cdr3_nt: TGCGCCAGCAGCTCACCCCCGGGGGAAGGAAACACCGGGGAGCTGTTTTTT
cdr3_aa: CASSSPPGEGNTGELFF

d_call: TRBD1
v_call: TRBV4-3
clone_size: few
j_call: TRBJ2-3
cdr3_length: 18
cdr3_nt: TGCGCCAGCAGCCAAGTGGCTTGGGACAGGGAAGTTGCAGATACGCAGTATTTT
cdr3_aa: CASSQVAWDREVADTQYF

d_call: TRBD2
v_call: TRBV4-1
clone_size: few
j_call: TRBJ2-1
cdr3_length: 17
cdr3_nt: TGCGCCAGCAGCAAAAAAGCGGGGGGGCTAACCTACAATGAGCAGTTCTTC
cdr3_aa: CASSKKAGGLTYNEQFF

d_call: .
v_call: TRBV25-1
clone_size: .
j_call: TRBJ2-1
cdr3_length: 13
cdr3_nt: TGTGCCAGCAGTGACCAGGGCTACAATGAGCAGTTCTTC
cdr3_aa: CASSDQGYNEQFF

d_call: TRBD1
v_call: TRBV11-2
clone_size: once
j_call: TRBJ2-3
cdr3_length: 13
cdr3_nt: TGTGCCAGCACCTGGACAGGGGCAGATACGCAGTATTTT
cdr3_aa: CASTWTGADTQYF

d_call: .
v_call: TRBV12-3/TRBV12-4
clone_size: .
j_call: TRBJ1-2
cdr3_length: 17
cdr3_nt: TGTGCCAGCAGTTTTTTCCTCAGGGGACAAGCTAACTATGGCTACACCTTC
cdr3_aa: CASSFFLRGQANYGYTF

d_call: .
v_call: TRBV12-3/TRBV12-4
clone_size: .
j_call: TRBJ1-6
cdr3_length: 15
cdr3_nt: TGTGCCAGCAGTTTATCCGCGGGGGCTGGTTCACCCCTCCACTTT
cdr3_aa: CASSLSAGAGSPLHF

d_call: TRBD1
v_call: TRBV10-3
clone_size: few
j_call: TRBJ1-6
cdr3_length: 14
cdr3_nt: TGTGCCATCAGTGGGGGACAGCCCGATTCACCCCTCCACTTT
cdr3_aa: CAISGGQPDSPLHF

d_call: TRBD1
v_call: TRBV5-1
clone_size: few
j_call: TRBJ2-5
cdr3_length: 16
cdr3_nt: TGCGCCAGCAGCTTGAAGGTGGGACAGGGGCAAGAGACCCAGTACTTC
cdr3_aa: CASSLKVGQGQETQYF

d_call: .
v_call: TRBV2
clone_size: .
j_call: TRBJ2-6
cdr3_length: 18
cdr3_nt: TGTGCCCTCAGTTTCGGAGTGGGACGGAGCTCTGGGGCCAACGTCCTGACTTTC
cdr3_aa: CALSFGVGRSSGANVLTF

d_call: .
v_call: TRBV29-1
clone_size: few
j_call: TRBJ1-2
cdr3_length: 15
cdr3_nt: TGCAGCGTCACTCGACCCACCGACTTCAGCTATGGCTACACCTTC
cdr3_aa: CSVTRPTDFSYGYTF

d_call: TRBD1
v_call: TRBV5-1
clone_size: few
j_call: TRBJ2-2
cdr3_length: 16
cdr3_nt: TGCGCCAGCAGCGTCGGGACAGGCTCTGGCACCGGGGAGCTGTTTTTT
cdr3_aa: CASSVGTGSGTGELFF

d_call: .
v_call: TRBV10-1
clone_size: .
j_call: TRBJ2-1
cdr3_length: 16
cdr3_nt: TGCGCCAGCAGACAACCCTTGGGACTCGGTGGTAATGAGCAGTTCTTC
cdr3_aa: CASRQPLGLGGNEQFF

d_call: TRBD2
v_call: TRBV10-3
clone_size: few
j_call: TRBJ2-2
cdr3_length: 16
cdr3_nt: TGTGCCATCAGTGGGGGACTAGCGGGCGACTACACGGAGCTGTTTTTT
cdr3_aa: CAISGGLAGDYTELFF

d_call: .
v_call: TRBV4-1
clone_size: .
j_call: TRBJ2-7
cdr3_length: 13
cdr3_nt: TGCGCCAGCAGCTACGCACTGAGGTACGAGCAGTACTTC
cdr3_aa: CASSYALRYEQYF

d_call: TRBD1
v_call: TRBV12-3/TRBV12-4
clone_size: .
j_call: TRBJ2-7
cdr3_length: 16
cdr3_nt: TGTGCCAGCAGTTTAGGGTCAGGACAGGGTGGCTACGAGCAGTACTTC
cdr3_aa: CASSLGSGQGGYEQYF

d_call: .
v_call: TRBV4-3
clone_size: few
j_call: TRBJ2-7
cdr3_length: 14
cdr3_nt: TGCGCCAGCAGCCCCGACGGATTCCGTTCGGTGCAGTACTTC
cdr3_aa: CASSPDGFRSVQYF

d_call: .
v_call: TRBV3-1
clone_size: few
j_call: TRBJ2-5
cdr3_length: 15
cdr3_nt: TGTGCCAGCAGCCAAGGGTCTGCGCGCCAAGAGACCCAGTACTTC
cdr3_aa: CASSQGSARQETQYF

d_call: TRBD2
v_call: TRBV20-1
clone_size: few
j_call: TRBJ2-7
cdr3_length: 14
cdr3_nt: TGCAGTGCTAGAGAAGTAGCGGGGAGCTACGAGCAGTACTTC
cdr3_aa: CSAREVAGSYEQYF